Reported below is one T cell receptor beta chain. This entry belongs to a study of T cell responses to AZD1222 COVID-19 vaccine. Some clones are missing from TCRdb's copy, which holds only in-frame ones; the method was immunoSEQ multiplex PCR. The table shows over 75,000 clones, with 89% occurring only once. V dropped 7 bases and J dropped 2 bases, with 17 bases sitting between them. The CDR3 is 15 amino acids. The germline V gene encodes CDR1 MNHEY and CDR2 SVGAGI. The rearrangement links TRBV6-5 to TRBJ1-1; D perhaps matches TRBD1 (6 bases). The TCR sequence derives from an adult in good health. The sequencing used peripheral blood, collected on day 0 of AZD1222 vaccination. The chain's CDR3 is CASTPGADFNTEAFF. The CDR3, as DNA: TGTGCCAGCACCCCAGGGGCCGACTTTAACACTGAAGCTTTCTTT.